Listed below are T cell receptor beta chains from one sample, sequenced in a study of blood T cell repertoires in COVID-19. Assay used: immunoSEQ multiplex PCR; TCRdb lists only in-frame clones, some missing. Of 190,000 or so clones detected, roughly 80% appear once; the ten largest clones hold around an eighth. Sequencing was performed on peripheral blood. These receptors all come from a man aged 45-65 years who had recovered from COVID-19. CDR3s include the opening cysteine and the closing phenylalanine or tryptophan. Each record gives: clone size, J gene, V gene, D gene, CDR3 DNA, CDR3 protein. The D gene is left open where the match is weak. Size values are once, few and many counts, or a class for expanded clones, and some rows have none.

-,TRBJ2-1,TRBV19,-,TGTGCCAGTAGTCCTGACAGGAGTCCCTACAATGAGCAGTTCTTC,CASSPDRSPYNEQFF
-,TRBJ2-3,TRBV6-5,-,TGTGCCAGCAGTCGGGGGACTTACGCAGGAGATACGCAGTATTTT,CASSRGTYAGDTQYF
-,TRBJ2-7,TRBV3-1/TRBV3-2,-,TGTGCCAGCAGCCAAGAAATGCGTTTCCTCTCCTACGAGCAGTACTTC,CASSQEMRFLSYEQYF
-,TRBJ1-4,TRBV7-9,TRBD1,TGTGCCAGCAGCCCAAAGGGGGCTTTGGATGAAAAACTGTTTTTT,CASSPKGALDEKLFF
-,TRBJ1-6,TRBV3-1/TRBV3-2,TRBD1,TGTGCCAGCAGCACCCGACAGGGAGTAGGTTCACCCCTCCACTTT,CASSTRQGVGSPLHF
once,TRBJ2-7,TRBV6-2/TRBV6-3,-,TGTGCCAGCAGCTCCCCAGCGGTTAAGAGCTCCTACGAGCAGTACTTC,CASSSPAVKSSYEQYF
-,TRBJ2-2,TRBV19,TRBD1,TGTGCCAGTAGTATCTGGGACAGCTTGAACACCGGGGAGCTGTTTTTT,CASSIWDSLNTGELFF
-,TRBJ2-5,TRBV30,-,TGTGCCTGGAGGGGAGGGGGGTCCCAAGAGACCCAGTACTTC,CAWRGGGSQETQYF
-,TRBJ2-3,TRBV20-1,-,TGCAGTGCTCCCCCGGCAGATACGCAGTATTTT,CSAPPADTQYF
-,TRBJ2-3,TRBV9,TRBD2,TGTGCCAGCAGCGTTCTAGGGACTAGCGGGTTCTCAGATACGCAGTATTTT,CASSVLGTSGFSDTQYF
-,TRBJ2-3,TRBV13,-,TGTGCCAGCAGCTTAGGGCCGTTGGCTAGTCGGGCAGATACGCAGTATTTT,CASSLGPLASRADTQYF
few,TRBJ2-5,TRBV2,TRBD2,TGTGCCAGCAGTGGCGGGACTAGCGGGAGTGAGACCCAGTACTTC,CASSGGTSGSETQYF
few,TRBJ1-4,TRBV5-4,TRBD1,TGTGCCAGCAGCCCGCGGACAGGGGGCCTAGAAAAACTGTTTTTT,CASSPRTGGLEKLFF
-,TRBJ2-7,TRBV3-1/TRBV3-2,TRBD1,TGTGCCAGCAGCCATACCGGGACAGGGAAACACGAGCAGTACTTC,CASSHTGTGKHEQYF
-,TRBJ1-1,TRBV19,TRBD1,TGTGCCAGTAGCCAAGGACAGGGGTGGACTGAAGCTTTCTTT,CASSQGQGWTEAFF
-,TRBJ2-5,TRBV7-8,-,TGTGCCAGCAGCTATAGCGAGACCCAGTACTTC,CASSYSETQYF
-,TRBJ2-2,TRBV11-3,-,TGTGCCAGCAGCTTTGAGGGAGGCGGGACCGGGGAGCTGTTTTTT,CASSFEGGGTGELFF
-,TRBJ2-3,TRBV3-1/TRBV3-2,TRBD2,TGTGCCAGCAGCCAGGCGACTAGCGGGAGAGCAGATACGCAGTATTTT,CASSQATSGRADTQYF
-,TRBJ2-7,TRBV4-2,-,TGTGCCAGCAGCTCAACGGACAGCTCCTACGAGCAGTACTTC,CASSSTDSSYEQYF
-,TRBJ2-7,TRBV20-1,-,TGCAGTGCTAGTCGTCGGGGTCGGATCAGCCCTTCCTACGAGCAGTACTTC,CSASRRGRISPSYEQYF
-,TRBJ2-5,TRBV11-1,-,TGTGCCAGCAGCCTTAGACTAGTGGGTGAGACCCAGTACTTC,CASSLRLVGETQYF
-,TRBJ2-5,TRBV11-3,-,TGTGCCAGCAGCTTAACGGGAGAGACGGGGACCCAGTACTTC,CASSLTGETGTQYF
once,TRBJ1-6,TRBV7-9,-,TGTGCCAGCAGCTTAGCGAGGCACGAAGGCTCACCCCTCCACTTT,CASSLARHEGSPLHF
many,TRBJ1-4,TRBV21-1,-,TGTGCCAGCAAACAGGGACAGCCAACTAAAATGAGTGAAAAACTGTTTTTT,CASKQGQPTKMSEKLFF
-,TRBJ2-1,TRBV3-1/TRBV3-2,-,TGTGCCAGCAGCCCAAGGGGCTGGGGGCAGCTCAATGAGCAGTTCTTC,CASSPRGWGQLNEQFF
-,TRBJ1-1,TRBV11-2,TRBD1,TGTGCCAGCAGCTTGGAGGGGGCCACTGAAGCTTTCTTT,CASSLEGATEAFF
-,TRBJ2-3,TRBV5-4,-,TGTGCCAGCAGCTTAACAGGGAGGGCAGATACGCAGTATTTT,CASSLTGRADTQYF
-,TRBJ1-4,TRBV4-2,TRBD1,TGTGCCAGCAGCCCTCTTGGACAGGGGAATGAAAAACTGTTTTTT,CASSPLGQGNEKLFF
-,TRBJ2-3,TRBV19,-,TGTGCCAGTGGAGGGACTTTCCAAGTAGATACGCAGTATTTT,CASGGTFQVDTQYF
-,TRBJ1-4,TRBV7-9,-,TGTGCCAGCAGCGGCCAGGGAGGGGCATATGAAAAACTGTTTTTT,CASSGQGGAYEKLFF
-,TRBJ2-1,TRBV4-2,TRBD2,TGTGCCAGCAGCCAAGTACCTAGCGGGATTGGGGATGAGCAGTTCTTC,CASSQVPSGIGDEQFF
-,TRBJ2-2,TRBV15,TRBD1,TGTGCCACCAGCAGAACAAGGGACAGGGACGACACCGGGGAGCTGTTTTTT,CATSRTRDRDDTGELFF
-,TRBJ2-1,TRBV10-3,-,TGTGCCATCAGTGAGGGGGGAGGGGGGGGCAATGAGCAGTTCTTC,CAISEGGGGGNEQFF
-,TRBJ2-2,TRBV7-6,TRBD1,TGTGCCAGCAGCTTTTCGACAGGGGCGAACACCGGGGAGCTGTTTTTT,CASSFSTGANTGELFF
-,TRBJ2-3,TRBV2,-,TGTGCCAGCAGTCCTAATCCCGCTATGGATACGCAGTATTTT,CASSPNPAMDTQYF
-,TRBJ2-7,TRBV27,TRBD2,TGTGCCAGCAGTTTATCAGGCCAAGCGGGAGTATCCCACGAGCAGTACTTC,CASSLSGQAGVSHEQYF
-,TRBJ1-4,TRBV9,TRBD1,TGTGCCAGCAGCGTAGGGCACAGGGGTCGTGAAAAACTGTTTTTT,CASSVGHRGREKLFF
-,TRBJ1-4,TRBV15,-,TGTGCCACCAGCAGAGACACGGCAACTAATGAAAAACTGTTTTTT,CATSRDTATNEKLFF
-,TRBJ2-1,TRBV18,TRBD2,TGTGCCAGCTCACCGCGAACCGGGACTAGACATGAGCAGTTCTTC,CASSPRTGTRHEQFF
few,TRBJ1-4,TRBV5-4,TRBD1,TGTGCCAGCAGCTTTTCAGGGGGCGATAATGAAAAACTGTTTTTT,CASSFSGGDNEKLFF
few,TRBJ2-1,TRBV6-5,-,TGTGCCAGCACCGCGGACTGGGATTCTCGTGAGCAGTTCTTC,CASTADWDSREQFF
-,TRBJ1-1,TRBV10-3,TRBD1,TGTGCCATCAGTGTTGCCAGGGGGTTACCTGAAGCTTTCTTT,CAISVARGLPEAFF
-,TRBJ2-2,TRBV11-2,TRBD2,TGTGCCAGCAGGCGCGGCGAGGGAGGGCCGGGCACCGGGGAGCTGTTTTTT,CASRRGEGGPGTGELFF
few,TRBJ1-1,TRBV19,-,TGTGCCAGTATTACTACAGGGACGACGAACACTGAAGCTTTCTTT,CASITTGTTNTEAFF
-,TRBJ2-7,TRBV14,TRBD2,TGTGCCAGCAGCCTGCCACGGACTAGCGGGAGCAGTGGCTACGAGCAGTACTTC,CASSLPRTSGSSGYEQYF
-,TRBJ2-7,TRBV3-1/TRBV3-2,TRBD1,TGTGCCAGCAGCCATGCCCCTGGGACAGGGGACGAGCAGTACTTC,CASSHAPGTGDEQYF
-,TRBJ2-3,TRBV7-9,TRBD2,TGTGCCAGCAGCCTCCGGACTAGCGGAGGGAGCACAGATACGCAGTATTTT,CASSLRTSGGSTDTQYF